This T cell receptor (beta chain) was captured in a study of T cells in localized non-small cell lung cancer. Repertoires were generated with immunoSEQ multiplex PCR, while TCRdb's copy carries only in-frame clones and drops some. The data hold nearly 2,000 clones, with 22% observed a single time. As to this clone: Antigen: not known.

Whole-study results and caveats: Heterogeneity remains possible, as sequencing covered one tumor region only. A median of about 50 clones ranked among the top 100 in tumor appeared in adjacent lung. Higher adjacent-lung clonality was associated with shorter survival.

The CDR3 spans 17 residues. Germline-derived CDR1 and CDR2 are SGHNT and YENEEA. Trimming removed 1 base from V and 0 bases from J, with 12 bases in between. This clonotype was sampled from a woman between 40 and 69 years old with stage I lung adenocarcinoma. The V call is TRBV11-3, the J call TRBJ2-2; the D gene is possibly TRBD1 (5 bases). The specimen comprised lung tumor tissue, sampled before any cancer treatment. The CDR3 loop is CASSLGWGPANTGELFF. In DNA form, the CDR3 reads TGTGCCAGCAGCTTAGGGTGGGGCCCTGCGAACACCGGGGAGCTGTTTTTT. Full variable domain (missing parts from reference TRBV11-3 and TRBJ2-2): EAGVVQSPRYKIIEKKQPVAFWCNPISGHNTLYWYLQNLGQGPELLIRYENEEAVDDSQLPKDRFSAERLKGVDSTLKIQPAELGDSAVYLCASSLGWGPANTGELFFGEGSRLTVL.